Below, 15 T cell receptor beta chains from the same sample are listed, as sequenced in a study of T cells in Graves' hyperthyroidism and ophthalmopathy. What was amplified from RNA transcripts were TCR beta CDR3 regions. Carried out on the TCR CDR3, a first-round RT-PCR used the HTBI primer set. Via MiXCR, TCRdb re-called the multiplex PCR reads, giving one row per CDR3 protein. The sample consists of roughly 570,000 distinct CDR3 sequences, around 46% of them appearing once. Sequenced material: peripheral blood or thyroid tissue (not recorded which). The receptor source for this set is a young woman with Graves' hyperthyroidism.

This clonotype occurred many times. This chain uses TRBV24-1 with TRBJ2-2; 11 bases are shared with TRBD1. Germline V gene sequence: CDR1 KGHDR, CDR2 SFDVKD. This CDR3 is 18 amino acids long. V dropped 8 bases and J dropped 1; count of bases not matched to a gene: 11. The CDR3 sequence: CATTPGTGGLKNTGELFF. The CDR3 DNA reads as TGTGCCACCACCCCCGGGACAGGGGGACTGAAGAACACCGGGGAGCTGTTTTTT.

This clonotype was picked up many times. CDR3 nucleotide sequence: TGTGCCAGCAGCTGGCGTTACAGTGAAAAACTGTTTTTT. This translates into CASSWRYSEKLFF. The J gene is TRBJ1-4, the V gene TRBV5-6, with D unresolved. CDR3 size: 13 residues. V was clipped by 3 bases and J by 7 bases, with 10 bases between them. CDR1 and CDR2 from the germline V gene are SGHDT and YYEEEE.

V is TRBV10-3 and J is TRBJ1-2; weak D call: TRBD1 (5 bases). CDR1 is ENHRY, CDR2 SYGVKD, per germline. V lost 2 bases and J lost 8, with 12 bases in between. The CDR3 has 13 amino acids. CDR3 sequence (DNA): TGTGCCATCAGTGAGGACGTGAGGGACGGCTACACCTTC. Amino acids: CAISEDVRDGYTF.

This clonotype was seen only a few times. No conserved phenylalanine or tryptophan is present at the end of the CDR3, so a read error is the likely explanation. It is unclear where the CDR3 begins or ends on the DNA, so no DNA is shown, and the CDR3 is as TCRdb lists it. J is TRBJ2-5 and V is TRBV24-1; the table names TRBD1, a call not compared with the DNA. Germline CDR1 reads KGHDR; CDR2 reads SFDVKD. The CDR3 is 8 amino acids in total, end residues counted. The chain's CDR3 is CATSDRTV.

This chain joins TRBV12-3 or TRBV12-4 and TRBJ1-3, with D possibly being TRBD1 (6 bases). Trimming took off 5 bases at V and 0 bases at J, with 8 bases between the two ends. The CDR3 has 14 amino acids. The CDR3 loop reads CASSKDSSGNTIYF. The CDR3 region has the DNA TGTGCCAGCAGTAAGGACAGCTCTGGAAACACCATATATTTT.

This clonotype was picked up many times. For the CDR3, the DNA is TGTGCCAGCAGTGGGGGTCGGGGGCCCTACGAGCAGTACTTC. It specifies CASSGGRGPYEQYF. The J gene is TRBJ2-7, the V gene TRBV6-1, with D perhaps matching TRBD1 or TRBD2 (6 bases each). V lost 4 bases to trimming and J lost 2 bases, with 12 bases between them. The CDR3 spans 14 residues. Germline CDR1 MNHNS, CDR2 SASEGT.

At least ten counts were recorded for this clonotype. The CDR3 DNA follows: TGTGCCAGCAGCTTAGATCAGGGAGTTACCGGGGAGCTGTTTTTT. It codes for CASSLDQGVTGELFF. The V call is TRBV11-3, the J call TRBJ2-2; the D call may be TRBD1 or TRBD2 (5 bases each). The CDR3 consists of 15 residues. The germline gives CDR1 SGHNT, CDR2 YENEEA. V dropped 0 bases and J dropped 5 bases, with 10 bases sitting between them.

J is TRBJ2-3 and V is TRBV12-3 or TRBV12-4; a weak D match, TRBD1 (6 bases). V was cut by 1 base and J by 1 base, with 6 bases left in between. There are 14 residues in the CDR3. Written as DNA, the CDR3 is TGTGCCAGCAGTTTAGGACAGGGCACAGATACGCAGTATTTT. It is translated as CASSLGQGTDTQYF.

This clonotype was detected a few times. The CDR3 loop reads CASSYSDRGSWTEAFF. CDR3 in DNA: TGTGCCAGCAGTTACTCGGACAGGGGAAGTTGGACTGAAGCTTTCTTT. V is TRBV6-5 and J is TRBJ1-1; 9 bases are shared with TRBD1. Germline loops: CDR1 MNHEY, CDR2 SVGAGI. CDR3 length: 16 amino acids. J gave up 5 bases and V 0 bases, and 7 bases lay outside the gene matches.

The chain joins TRBV12-3 or TRBV12-4 to TRBJ1-5, with D unresolved. This CDR3 comprises 16 residues. Trimming removed 4 bases at V and 0 bases at J, with 13 bases between. The CDR3 DNA is TGTGCCAGCAGTTCAAAGAAAGCCGATAGCAATCAGCCCCAGCATTTT. This codes for CASSSKKADSNQPQHF.

Remarks on this clonotype: A much more abundant neighbour one base away suggests this may be a read error. The genes are TRBV2 and TRBJ1-1, with 7 nucleotides matching TRBD1. Trimming removed 6 bases from V and 4 bases from J; junction bases left unmatched: 8. This CDR3 contains 14 residues. Germline V gene sequence: CDR1 SNHLY, CDR2 FYNNEI. The CDR3 is CASRDRAGGTEAFF. DNA for the CDR3: TGTGCCAGCAGAGACCGGGCAGGGGGCACTGAAGCTTTCTTT.

In its sample, this clonotype was seen many times. V and J are TRBV5-1 and TRBJ1-5; 7 bases are shared with TRBD1. Germline V gives CDR1 SGHRS, CDR2 YFSETQ. Losses at the gene ends were 4 bases for V and 0 bases for J; bases not matched to a gene: 4. The CDR3 contains 15 residues. CDR3 sequence (DNA): TGCGCCAGCAGCCCACAGGGGTATAGCAATCAGCCCCAGCATTTT. Its protein product is CASSPQGYSNQPQHF.

This clonotype was recorded at least ten times. This sequence joins TRBV12-3 or TRBV12-4 and TRBJ1-4, with 12 bases identical to TRBD1. The CDR3 totals 14 residues. J gave up 10 bases and V 7 bases, and 7 bases lay outside the gene matches. The CDR3 region is CASIPGTGGGKLFF. CDR3 in DNA: TGTGCCAGCATCCCCGGGACAGGGGGCGGAAAACTGTTTTTT.

A single count supports this clonotype. The DNA of the CDR3 is TGTGCCAGCATTGGGGGGACCTCGAACACCGGGGAGCTGTTTTTT. Protein: CASIGGTSNTGELFF. The chain carries TRBV2 and TRBJ2-2; D might be TRBD2 (6 bases). The CDR3 extends over 15 amino acids. V was shortened by 7 bases and J by 0 bases, with 12 bases between the two germline ends. Germline values: CDR1 SNHLY, CDR2 FYNNEI. The whole variable domain, remainder taken from reference TRBV2 and TRBJ2-2, is EPEVTQTPSHQVTQMGQEVILRCVPISNHLYFYWYRQILGQKVEFLVSFYNNEISEKSEIFDDQFSVERPDGSNFTLKIRSTKLEDSAMYFCASIGGTSNTGELFFGEGSRLTVL.

Comments on this clonotype: One junction end does not reproduce the germline sequence, and a read error may be involved. This chain connects TRBV7-6 to TRBJ1-2; the D gene is possibly TRBD1 (5 bases). CDR1 SGHVS and CDR2 FNYEAQ come from the germline V gene. This CDR3 is 9 amino acids long. CDR3 region: CASSLGPTF. The CDR3 bases are TGTGCCAGCAGCTTGGGGCCCACTTTC.